This T cell receptor beta chain was identified in a study of shared clonotypes between healthy human individuals (dated by TCRdb to 2018 to 2021). Describing the broader study: The cohort included three men and a couple of women between 18 and 49 years of age. For each donor, CD4 naive and CD4 memory were each run on three plates, CD8 naive on two plates, and CD8 memory on one plate. To estimate repertoire size and how much clonotype sharing occurs between individuals, the study deeply sequenced the blood TCR repertoires of about five healthy adults. To increase sequencing depth and limit assay-specific biases, different laboratories used diverse techniques to prepare libraries and sequence TCR repertoires. Between about 0.94 and 8.9 billion PBMCs per donor were obtained by leukapheresis.

The CDR3 contains 12 residues, cysteine and phenylalanine counted. The retained sequence is limited to the CDR3, 36 bases, with the frame set at the first base. The germline V gene supplies CDR1 SGHVS and CDR2 FNYEAQ. Cut back by 5 bases and 2 bases, the V and J ends lie 7 bases apart. TCR CDR3 regions were amplified from genomic DNA by multiplex PCR using the deep immunoSEQ assay. Extracted genomic DNA from each cell subset was spread evenly across all wells of several immunoSEQ 96-well plates, with each plate serving as a replicate. For sorted subsets, about 0.2 ug genomic DNA, equal to tens of thousands of T cell genomes, was loaded into each replicate PCR. The purified libraries were quantified using a Qubit 3.0 fluorometer, sized with a Bioanalyzer 2100, and then quantified again using the KAPA Library Quantification kit. Every immunoSEQ 96-well plate was sequenced on a dedicated single-read 150-cycle Illumina NextSeq 550 flow cell. The study's own analysis went as follows. Because the immunoSEQ output held only junctional sequences and lacked quality scores, the filtering could not match the filtering applied to full-length reads. Sequences were annotated with PyIR, a Python wrapper for IgBLAST v1.9, using IMGT germline references to assign V/J genes and CDR3. Reads were filtered out if the reads had weak V/J assignments (E-value above 1e-6), no CDR3, stop codons, out-of-frame junctions, or ambiguous translated residues. V3J clonotypes were defined as sequences sharing the same inferred V gene, J gene, and CDR3 amino acid sequence. Percentage overlap between repertoires was computed as shared unique clonotypes divided by the size of the smaller repertoire. Three approaches were used to assess repertoire richness: RTK rarefaction, the Chao1 estimator, and Recon v2.1 estimates of unobserved clonotypes. Generation probabilities for all TCRbeta clonotypes obtained by the gDNA method from a handful of donors were computed using OLGA. TCRdb took over this immuneACCESS table, retaining in-frame rearrangements with V and J assigned. Such tables are incomplete; in checked studies, under half of the missing clones stem from an unresolved V gene, and the remainder is unexplained. Clone size and V and J calls were adopted from that table, with D and trimming inferred from the DNA. This sample has hundreds of thousands of clones in its table, and approximately 92% of those were observed once. The ten largest clones capture 24% of the sample.

Beyond this particular receptor, the publication reports: Compared with non-shared clonotypes, clonotypes shared by all four sorted-subset donors had higher generation probabilities. Based on pairwise subsampling, the degree of clonotype sharing among donors was expected to be affected by sequencing depth. Estimated clonotype richness was generally larger for naive than for memory subsets. When a few donors were compared, the shared fraction of clonotypes was roughly 5% for naive CD4, 3% to 4% for naive CD8, roughly 2.3% for memory CD4, and 0.3% to 0.5% for memory CD8. Sampling was restricted to blood, and TCR repertoires in tissues likely differ from the TCR repertoires found in blood. The small number of donors limited the genetic and exposure-history diversity represented. Even with the large sequencing depth, rarefaction of the sorted-subset datasets indicated that sequencing was incomplete.

For the CD8 naive samples, CD45RO-negative cells were positively selected for CCR7, yielding a CD45RA+CCR7+ population from which TemRA cells were excluded. Healthy HIV-negative adults with no recently reported acute infections or vaccinations were included as donors. All donors were Caucasian adults living in Nashville, Tennessee, USA. Blood was obtained by leukapheresis, after which PBMCs were separated by Ficoll-Histopaque density gradient centrifugation and cryopreserved in liquid nitrogen vapor phase. Analytical flow cytometry was used to check the purity and quantity of each magnetically sorted T cell population. From each sorted fraction, genomic DNA was isolated and quantified by UV absorbance on a Nanodrop 2000c. As concerns this clone: Its antigen has not been determined. No much larger clone is present one base from it, and per-base qualities are unavailable.

The clonotype originates from a man younger than 45 in good health. Recombination joined TRBV7-6 with TRBJ2-7; the D gene is unclear. Material for sequencing was naive CD8+ T cells sorted from blood. The intended sense of this specimen's cell subset or site label: CD45RA+CCR7+. For the CDR3, the sequence is CASSPGPYEQYF. The base sequence is TGTGCCAGCAGCCCCGGGCCCTACGAGCAGTACTTC.